In its sample, the clone carrying this TCR beta chain was seen many times. The antigen is unknown. Arm-PCR of CDR3 regions with iRepertoire HTBI primers generated TCR beta libraries. TCRdb ran MiXCR on the multiplex PCR reads and lists one entry per CDR3 protein. The sample includes about 300,000 distinct CDR3 sequences, 18% of them seen just once. Noted time point: newly diagnosed GD, antithyroid drugs for less than 3 months. PBMC RNA served as the TCR library source. These data come from a study of regulatory T cells in long-lasting Graves disease. Germline V gene lookup returns CDR1 MNHNS and CDR2 SASEGT. Trimming took 10 bases from V and 6 from J, leaving 7 bases between them. CDR3 length: 10 residues. Overall study findings and caveats: Newly diagnosed patients shared 850 to 1,000 public clonotypes; persistent patients shared approximately 2,700. Those with persistent Graves' had less TCR diversity than newly diagnosed patients. Persistent disease was associated with favored TRBV28 usage and with favored use of TRBJ1-2 and TRBJ2-5. Researchers examined only peripheral blood and not thyroid tissue.

This clonotype was obtained from a female donor with Graves disease. This sequence joins TRBV6-1 and TRBJ2-1; D remains unclear. The sample in question was peripheral blood mononuclear cells (PBMCs), obtained at new diagnosis, from a patient treated with antithyroid drugs. CDR3 sequence (DNA): TGTGCCACCAGCCTCAATGAGCAGTTCTTC. Its protein product is CATSLNEQFF.